One and the same sample provided the 17 T cell receptor beta chains below, sequenced in a study of OX40 agonist ivuxolimab in advanced cancers. The repertoire was sequenced with immunoSEQ multiplex PCR; TCRdb's copy has only in-frame clones and lacks some. The sample yields tens of thousands of clones, roughly nine tenths seen once. Here the sequenced sample was CD4+ or CD8+ T cells sorted from blood, taken in a trial of the OX40 agonist ivuxolimab. These receptors were collected from an adult with an advanced solid tumor such as melanoma, head and neck, liver or kidney cancer.

This clone has a handful of counts. The V gene is TRBV7-8, the J gene TRBJ2-7; the D gene could be TRBD1 or TRBD2 (7 bases each). V was clipped by 5 bases and J by 0 bases, with 17 bases between them. The CDR3 loop spans 16 amino acids. CDR1 is SGHVS, CDR2 FQNEAQ, per germline. CDR3 in DNA: TGTGCCAGCAGCCGGACATCAGGGGGGGGCTCCTACGAGCAGTACTTC. Amino acids: CASSRTSGGGSYEQYF.

The rearrangement joins TRBV10-3 to TRBJ1-5; 8 bases align to TRBD1. Germline CDR1 is ENHRY and CDR2 is SYGVKD. Trimming at V came to 6 bases and at J to 10 bases, leaving 8 bases not matched to a gene. This CDR3 is 13 amino acids long. The CDR3 loop reads CAIRADRALPQHF. DNA of the CDR3: TGTGCCATCAGAGCGGACAGGGCACTACCCCAGCATTTT.

The rearrangement joins TRBV4-2 to TRBJ2-3; a possible D gene is TRBD1 (5 bases). V lost 1 base to trimming and J lost 4 bases, with 18 bases between them. Germline CDR1 and CDR2: LGHNA and YNFKEQ. The CDR3 runs to 17 residues. CDR3 in DNA: TGTGCCAGCAGCCAAGGCGAACGACAGCCAGTGGCAGATACGCAGTATTTT. Translated: CASSQGERQPVADTQYF.

The genes are TRBV18 and TRBJ2-7; TRBD1 aligns across 9 bases. Trimming removed 5 bases from V and 1 base from J; junction bases left unmatched: 6. Germline CDR1 and CDR2: KGHSH and LQKENI. The length of the CDR3 is 15 residues. The CDR3 coding sequence is TGTGCCAGCTCATCTACCGGGACAGGGTCCTACGAGCAGTACTTC. Protein: CASSSTGTGSYEQYF.

J is TRBJ2-7 and V is TRBV5-1; D not resolved. Trimming shortened V by 0 bases and J by 5 bases, and 6 bases separated the two germline ends. CDR1 is SGHRS, CDR2 YFSETQ, per germline. The CDR3 runs 12 residues. For the CDR3, the DNA is TGCGCCAGCAGCTTGGTTTTGGACGAGCAGTACTTC. Its translation: CASSLVLDEQYF.

This clone appeared a few times. The rearrangement uses TRBV6-5 and TRBJ1-2; 11 bases are a match to TRBD1. This CDR3 has 16 residues. The germline CDR1 and CDR2 sequences are MNHEY and SVGAGI. V trimming: 2 bases; J trimming: 4 bases; junction bases outside the gene matches: 6. The CDR3 coding sequence is TGTGCCAGCAGTTACGCTAGGACAGGGGGCTCCTATGGCTACACCTTC. Its translation is CASSYARTGGSYGYTF.

This chain connects TRBV5-1 to TRBJ1-2; 7 positions agree with TRBD1. J was trimmed by 2 bases and V by 4 bases; bases with no gene match: 5. Germline loops: CDR1 SGHRS, CDR2 YFSETQ. The CDR3 runs to 14 residues. CDR3 coding DNA: TGCGCCAGCAGCCCTTTAGGGGGCAACTATGGCTACACCTTC. It translates to CASSPLGGNYGYTF.

The chain has TRBV6-5 and TRBJ1-1, with 11 bases fitting TRBD1. CDR3 size: 15 residues. V shed 4 bases and J 6 bases; nucleotides not matched to a gene: 7. Germline V gene sequence: CDR1 MNHEY, CDR2 SVGAGI. CDR3 bases: TGTGCCAGCAGTTCCTCGGACAGGGGGCAATCTGAAGCTTTCTTT. Its protein is CASSSSDRGQSEAFF.

The rearrangement joins TRBV11-2 to TRBJ2-1, with 10 bases matching TRBD2. Germline values: CDR1 SGHAT, CDR2 FQNNGV. The CDR3 loop spans 15 amino acids. The V and J ends lost 3 bases and 4 bases, in that order; junction bases with no gene match: 3. CDR3 in amino acids: CASSFRLAGYNEQFF. The DNA for the CDR3 is TGTGCCAGCAGCTTCCGACTAGCGGGTTACAATGAGCAGTTCTTC.

The chain joins TRBV30 to TRBJ2-7, with a possible D match to TRBD1 (5 bases). Trimming removed 2 bases at V and 0 bases at J, with 11 bases between. Per the germline V gene, CDR1 is GTSNPN and CDR2 is SVGIG (reference sequence). CDR3 size: 14 residues. This CDR3 is CAWSHRSSSYEQYF. The CDR3, as DNA: TGTGCCTGGAGTCACAGGTCGAGCTCCTACGAGCAGTACTTC.

The chain joins TRBV10-1 to TRBJ1-2, with D maybe TRBD1 (5 bases). V lost 3 bases and J 4 bases, leaving 6 bases between the germline ends. The CDR3 is 12 residues long. Germline assignment: CDR1 WNHNN and CDR2 SYGVQD (reference sequence). The CDR3 DNA follows: TGCGCCAGCAGTGATGACAGCTATGGCTACACCTTC. This encodes CASSDDSYGYTF.

V and J are TRBV27 and TRBJ1-6, with TRBD1 matching over 12 bases. The CDR3 consists of 18 residues. Looked up from germline, CDR1 is MNHEY and CDR2 is SMNVEV (reference sequence). Trimming cost V 6 bases and J 9 bases; bases outside gene matches: 15. The CDR3 nucleotides read TGTGCCAGCAGCTCGATTCCACCGGGACAGGGGGCAGGTTCACCCCTCCACTTT. It is translated as CASSSIPPGQGAGSPLHF.

This chain uses TRBV6-5 with TRBJ1-3; 8 bases align to TRBD1. After removal of 2 bases from V and 3 bases from J, the junction contained 6 bases not matched to a gene. CDR1 MNHEY and CDR2 SVGAGI come from the germline V gene. The CDR3 extends over 16 amino acids. The CDR3 DNA reads as TGTGCCAGCAGTTACACCTTCGACAGGGGTGGAAACACCATATATTTT. The encoded protein is CASSYTFDRGGNTIYF.

This clone was seen once. The CDR3 region is CARSTRGGPAVDTQYF. In DNA form, the CDR3 reads TGTGCCAGAAGCACCCGCGGGGGCCCCGCGGTAGATACGCAGTATTTT. This chain connects TRBV5-3 to TRBJ2-3, with a weak D call TRBD2 (7 bases). TRBV5-3 is identified as an open reading frame with a role that is uncertain. Trimming took off 4 bases at V and 5 bases at J, with 20 bases between the two ends. There are 16 residues in the CDR3.

V gene TRBV5-3 combines with J gene TRBJ2-2, with unresolved D. TRBV5-3 has ORF status, its function being uncertain. The CDR3 runs to 15 residues. V lost 4 bases, J lost 4 bases, and 14 bases lay in between. The CDR3 bases are TGTGCCAGAAGCCAAAGGGCCGGAATCACCGGGGAGCTGTTTTTT. It encodes CARSQRAGITGELFF.

This chain links TRBV12-5 with TRBJ2-2; no firm D call. The V gene's germline CDR1 is LGHNT and CDR2 FRNRAP. Trimming took off 4 bases at V and 6 bases at J, with 18 bases between the two ends. This CDR3 is built from 16 residues. CDR3: CASGSRSSTPPGELFF. The CDR3 DNA reads as TGTGCTAGTGGTTCAAGATCCTCGACTCCCCCCGGGGAGCTGTTTTTT. Full variable domain (rest looked up from reference TRBV12-5 and TRBJ2-2): DARVTQTPRHKVTEMGQEVTMRCQPILGHNTVFWYRQTMMQGLELLAYFRNRAPLDDSGMPKDRFSAEMPDATLATLKIQPSEPRDSAVYFCASGSRSSTPPGELFFGEGSRLTVL.

The J gene is TRBJ1-2, the V gene TRBV9; the match to TRBD1 covers 8 bases. Germline CDR1 is SGDLS and CDR2 is YYNGEE. This CDR3 contains 15 residues. J was trimmed by 7 bases and V by 0 bases; bases with no gene match: 8. The CDR3 is CASSVEAGGWFGYTF. The CDR3 nucleotides read TGTGCCAGCAGCGTAGAGGCAGGGGGCTGGTTTGGCTACACCTTC.